The 18 T cell receptor beta chains below were found in one sample sequenced in a study of blood T cell repertoires in COVID-19. Data came from immunoSEQ multiplex PCR; TCRdb stores just in-frame clones and leaves some out. The profile covers 400,000 to 500,000 clones, with approximately 90% appearing a single time and roughly 1.9% taken by the ten largest. The specimen sequenced was PBMCs or T cells enriched from blood (not recorded which). The source of these receptors is a woman aged 40 to 50 who had recovered from COVID-19.

The chain recombines TRBV14 with TRBJ1-1; D possibly corresponds to TRBD1 (6 bases). CDR3 length equals 12 residues. Germline CDR1 is SGHDN and CDR2 is FVKESK. Between the trimmed V and J ends, which lost 0 bases and 11 bases, there was a span of 10 bases. The CDR3 sequence is CASSQDRGKAFF. As DNA, the CDR3 is TGTGCCAGCAGCCAAGATAGGGGGAAGGCTTTCTTT.

V gene TRBV13 combines with J gene TRBJ1-3; 7 nucleotides line up with TRBD1. Germline trimming cut 3 bases from V and 5 bases from J; bases unmatched to any gene: 10. Germline V CDR1 and CDR2: PRHDT, FYEKMQ (reference sequence). The CDR3 contains 16 residues. The CDR3 is CASSFRDSAFRNTIYF. The CDR3 region has the DNA TGTGCCAGCAGCTTCCGGGACAGTGCCTTCAGAAACACCATATATTTT.

This clone was seen a few times. The rearrangement uses TRBV7-4 and TRBJ1-2; 8 nucleotides align to TRBD1. CDR1 is SGHVT, CDR2 SQSDAQ, per germline. The CDR3 contains 15 residues. The V gene end was trimmed by 3 bases and the J gene end by 5 bases; junction bases not matched to a gene: 8. The CDR3 DNA is TGTGCCAGCAGCTTCTATGGACAGGGAGGATATGGCTACACCTTC. This gives the protein CASSFYGQGGYGYTF. The full variable domain, in which reference TRBV7-4 and TRBJ1-2 provide the parts outside the CDR3, is GAGVSQSPRYKVAKRGRDVALRCDSISGHVTLYWYRQTLGQGSEVLTYSQSDAQRDKSGRPSGRFSAERPERSVSTLKIQRTEQGDSAVYLCASSFYGQGGYGYTFGSGTRLTVV.

The V gene is TRBV6-1, the J gene TRBJ2-1, with 8 positions matching TRBD1. Germline V CDR1 and CDR2: MNHNS, SASEGT. CDR3 length: 17 amino acids. Losses at the gene ends were 3 bases for V and 8 bases for J; bases not matched to a gene: 15. CDR3 DNA sequence: TGTGCCAGCAGTGATCGACAGGGGATCTCTTTTGCGGATGAGCAGTTCTTC. Its translation is CASSDRQGISFADEQFF.

The J gene is TRBJ2-7, the V gene TRBV5-1; 8 nucleotides match TRBD1. V trimming: 1 base; J trimming: 0 bases; junction bases outside the gene matches: 24. The germline V gene encodes CDR1 SGHRS and CDR2 YFSETQ. The CDR3 is made up of 22 amino acids. This CDR3 is CASSLLRPVPGQELLSSYEQYF. Here the CDR3 DNA reads TGCGCCAGCAGCTTGTTACGTCCGGTACCGGGACAGGAACTGTTAAGCTCCTACGAGCAGTACTTC.

The V gene is TRBV7-2, the J gene TRBJ1-2, with D unresolved. CDR3 size: 15 residues. Trimming took off 5 bases at V and 4 bases at J, with 17 bases between the two ends. CDR1 and CDR2 from the germline V gene are SGHTA and FQGNSA. This CDR3 reads CASSVRAGFPYGYTF. The CDR3 DNA reads as TGTGCCAGCAGCGTTAGGGCGGGATTCCCCTATGGCTACACCTTC.

CDR3: CASSDNYEQFF. The DNA for the CDR3 is TGCGCCAGCAGTGATAACTATGAGCAGTTCTTC. The chain combines TRBV10-1 with TRBJ2-1; D is unclear. This CDR3 is built from 11 residues. Germline V gives CDR1 WNHNN, CDR2 SYGVQD (reference sequence). The V and J ends lost 3 bases and 8 bases respectively, with 5 bases between them.

The chain recombines TRBV4-3 with TRBJ1-4; 8 nucleotides match TRBD1. Germline V gene data show CDR1 as LGHNA and CDR2 as YSLEER. The CDR3 covers 15 residues. Trimming took 1 base from V and 8 from J; bases not matched to a gene: 6. In DNA form, the CDR3 reads TGCGCCAGCAGCCAAGCGACAGGGGACGGAGAAAAACTGTTTTTT. This sequence encodes CASSQATGDGEKLFF.

The chain joins TRBV4-2 to TRBJ2-1; D uncertain. The CDR3 runs 17 residues. The ends were cut back, 0 bases at V and 3 bases at J, with 15 bases in the middle. Per germline, CDR1 LGHNA and CDR2 YNFKEQ. CDR3 DNA sequence: TGTGCCAGCAGCCAAGATCTAGGCCCCGACGACTACAATGAGCAGTTCTTC. Amino acids: CASSQDLGPDDYNEQFF.

V and J are TRBV4-3 and TRBJ1-1; D gene uncertain. Trimming stripped 0 bases from V and 3 bases from J, with 11 bases between. This CDR3 has 15 residues. Germline lookup yields CDR1 LGHNA and CDR2 YSLEER. The CDR3 region is CASSQDGGRYTEAFF. DNA for the CDR3: TGCGCCAGCAGCCAAGACGGTGGGAGGTACACTGAAGCTTTCTTT.

J is TRBJ1-2 and V is TRBV4-3, with a possible D match to TRBD1 (5 bases). The CDR3 totals 14 residues. CDR1 and CDR2 from the germline V gene are LGHNA and YSLEER. The germline V and J ends were trimmed by 5 bases and 6 bases, with 16 bases remaining between them. The CDR3 nucleotides read TGCGCCAGCAGCTCCAGGTCCGGGGGTGATGGCTACACCTTC. Translating it yields CASSSRSGGDGYTF.

This clone appeared a single time. J is TRBJ2-5 and V is TRBV19, with a weak D call TRBD2 (6 bases). The CDR3 loop spans 14 amino acids. Per germline, CDR1 LNHDA and CDR2 SQIVND (reference sequence). The germline V and J ends were trimmed by 1 base and 7 bases, with 13 bases remaining between them. CDR3 in DNA: TGTGCCAGTAGTATAGGGCCCGACGGGGGGACCCAGTACTTC. Its protein product is CASSIGPDGGTQYF. Filled out from reference TRBV19 and TRBJ2-5, the complete variable domain reads DGGITQSPKYLFRKEGQNVTLSCEQNLNHDAMYWYRQDPGQGLRLIYYSQIVNDFQKGDIAEGYSVSREKKESFPLTVTSAQKNPTAFYLCASSIGPDGGTQYFGPGTRLLVL.

The count of this clone is one. The rearrangement joins TRBV6-5 to TRBJ2-5; D is ambiguous. The CDR3 contains 12 residues. Germline V gene sequence: CDR1 MNHEY, CDR2 SVGAGI. Trimming stripped 8 bases from V and 5 bases from J, with 12 bases between. CDR3 sequence: CASDAAGETQYF. CDR3 bases: TGTGCCAGCGACGCCGCCGGGGAGACCCAGTACTTC.

V usage is TRBV6-5 and J usage is TRBJ1-1; D is perhaps TRBD1 (5 bases). In germline, CDR1 is MNHEY, CDR2 SVGAGI. CDR3 length equals 14 residues. Trimming shortened V by 7 bases and J by 4 bases, and 16 bases separated the two germline ends. In DNA, the CDR3 is TGTGCCAGCATGCCGTCCGGGGGGGGCACTGAAGCTTTCTTT. Its protein product is CASMPSGGGTEAFF.

The chain is built from TRBV11-3 and TRBJ2-7; D is perhaps TRBD1 (6 bases). This CDR3 is built from 17 residues. Germline V CDR1 and CDR2: SGHNT, YENEEA. Trimming left V 5 bases short and J 2 bases short, with 22 bases between. The CDR3 here is CASSLHSFRDTTYEQYF. CDR3 DNA: TGTGCCAGCAGCCTCCACTCATTCCGGGACACAACCTACGAGCAGTACTTC. The variable domain in full, with the rest retrieved from reference TRBV11-3 and TRBJ2-7, is EAGVVQSPRYKIIEKKQPVAFWCNPISGHNTLYWYLQNLGQGPELLIRYENEEAVDDSQLPKDRFSAERLKGVDSTLKIQPAELGDSAVYLCASSLHSFRDTTYEQYFGPGTRLTVT.

This chain links TRBV11-3 with TRBJ2-7; TRBD2 might be the D (5 bases). Germline V CDR1 and CDR2: SGHNT, YENEEA. The V end lost 5 bases, the J end lost 6 bases, and 17 bases lay between the germline ends. The CDR3 has 14 amino acids. DNA for the CDR3: TGTGCCAGCAGCGTGGGAGTACCTAATGGCGAGCAGTACTTC. Translation gives CASSVGVPNGEQYF.

The table lists this clone with a count of one. As DNA, the CDR3 is TGCGCCAGCAGCAAGGATCCGGGACAGGGGGCACGGGGAACTGAAGCTTTCTTT. Translating it yields CASSKDPGQGARGTEAFF. J is TRBJ1-1 and V is TRBV5-1, with 12 bases lining up with TRBD1. V trimming: 4 bases; J trimming: 5 bases; junction bases outside the gene matches: 15. This CDR3 is built from 18 residues. The V gene's germline CDR1 is SGHRS and CDR2 YFSETQ.

The chain uses TRBV4-3 and TRBJ2-1; the D gene is possibly TRBD2 (5 bases). Germline assignment: CDR1 LGHNA and CDR2 YSLEER. The CDR3 has 19 residues. With 0 bases removed from V and 0 bases from J, the gap between germline ends came to 18 bases. The CDR3 region has the DNA TGCGCCAGCAGCCAAGATACGGGTCCCTCGGGGAGCTCCTACAATGAGCAGTTCTTC. It specifies CASSQDTGPSGSSYNEQFF.